The next 7 T cell receptor beta chains were all read from a single sample in a study of cytomegalovirus exposure and HLA in healthy donors. The PCR had 60 Vbeta and 13 Jbeta primers. Libraries were prepared by immunoSEQ multiplex PCR; TCRdb keeps only in-frame clonotypes and omits some of them. The sample holds around 170,000 clones, over 70% seen once. Input material: PBMCs. All receptors derive from a man in his forties or fifties in good health and CMV-seronegative.

The chain carries TRBV5-4 and TRBJ1-6, with TRBD1 as a possible D gene (5 bases). The CDR3 totals 14 residues. Trimming removed 9 bases at V and 3 bases at J, with 13 bases between. Germline-derived CDR1 and CDR2 are SGHNT and YYREEE (reference sequence). CDR3 in amino acids: CATTRTNYNSPLHF. The CDR3 region has the DNA TGTGCCACTACGCGGACAAACTATAATTCACCCCTCCACTTT. Full variable domain (outside the CDR3, taken from reference TRBV5-4 and TRBJ1-6): ETGVTQSPTHLIKTRGQQVTLRCSSQSGHNTVSWYQQALGQGPQFIFQYYREEENGRGNFPPRFSGLQFPNYSSELNVNALELDDSALYLCATTRTNYNSPLHFGNGTRLTVT.

Details on this clone: One end of the junction varies from germline; a read error may be responsible. The chain recombines TRBV7-9 with TRBJ2-1; 15 nucleotides align to TRBD2. This CDR3 is 14 amino acids long. Germline V gene sequence: CDR1 SEHNR, CDR2 FQNEAQ (reference sequence). Here the CDR3 reads CSSRTSGGANEQFF. CDR3 coding DNA: TGTTCCAGCAGGACTAGCGGGGGGGCCAATGAGCAGTTCTTC.

This clone has a single count. This sequence joins TRBV7-2 and TRBJ2-5; 9 bases line up with TRBD1. Germline CDR1 reads SGHTA; CDR2 reads FQGNSA. The J segment lost 2 bases and the V segment lost 7 bases, leaving 8 bases of the junction unmatched. The CDR3 is 15 residues long. The CDR3 region is CASIPGDRVQETQYF. CDR3 bases: TGTGCCAGCATCCCGGGGGACAGGGTTCAAGAGACCCAGTACTTC.

This clone was counted between two and nine times. The rearrangement joins TRBV10-1 to TRBJ1-1; D call uncertain. CDR3 length equals 10 residues. V lost 2 bases and J 8 bases, leaving 3 bases between the germline ends. Germline V gives CDR1 WNHNN, CDR2 SYGVQD (reference sequence). CDR3 protein: CASSEAEAFF. CDR3 DNA: TGCGCCAGCAGTGAGGCGGAAGCTTTCTTT.

This rearrangement joins TRBV29-1 to TRBJ1-2; possible D gene TRBD1, 6 bases. V dropped 3 bases and J dropped 6 bases, with 23 bases sitting between them. This CDR3 has 16 residues. Germline values: CDR1 SQVTM, CDR2 ANQGSEA. CDR3 bases: TGCAGCGTTGACGCGTTACAGGGTATTGCAGGGAATGGCTACACCTTC. Its translation is CSVDALQGIAGNGYTF.

The chain uses TRBV29-1 and TRBJ2-1; 9 positions match TRBD2. This CDR3 is built from 12 residues. Germline V gives CDR1 SQVTM, CDR2 ANQGSEA. V shed 7 bases and J 4 bases; nucleotides not matched to a gene: 2. CDR3 residues: CSEAGGYNEQFF. CDR3 nucleotides: TGCAGCGAAGCGGGGGGATACAATGAGCAGTTCTTC.

This chain joins TRBV13 and TRBJ2-5, with 7 bases fitting TRBD1. Per germline, CDR1 PRHDT and CDR2 FYEKMQ (reference sequence). Losses at the gene ends were 0 bases for V and 1 base for J; bases not matched to a gene: 8. CDR3 size: 17 residues. The CDR3 here is CASSLGLRGDSQETQYF. The CDR3 region has the DNA TGTGCCAGCAGCTTAGGCCTTCGAGGGGACAGCCAAGAGACCCAGTACTTC.